A single sample gave rise to the 5 T cell receptor beta chains below, sequenced in a study of T cells after yellow fever vaccination. From the 5' RACE reads, TCRdb called clonotypes with MiXCR, one entry per CDR3 protein. The sample carries some 500,000 distinct CDR3 sequences, roughly 14% recorded once. This specimen was PBMCs, taken on the day of the yellow fever booster vaccination. The receptors were sampled from a man in his thirties or forties who received the YFV17D yellow fever vaccine.

There are a few counts of this clonotype. This rearrangement joins TRBV20-1 to TRBJ2-7, with D perhaps matching TRBD1 (6 bases). Germline assignment: CDR1 DFQATT and CDR2 SNEGSKA (reference sequence). Trimming took 6 bases from V and 0 from J, leaving 12 bases between them. The CDR3 totals 13 residues. The CDR3: CSAPHRVSYEQYF. The CDR3 nucleotides are TGCAGTGCCCCCCACAGGGTCTCCTACGAGCAGTACTTC.

This clonotype occurred a few times. The V gene is TRBV10-3, the J gene TRBJ2-3; perhaps TRBD1 as D (6 bases). The CDR3 totals 14 residues. Per the germline V gene, CDR1 is ENHRY and CDR2 is SYGVKD. V was pared by 4 bases and J by 3 bases, with 11 bases between. The CDR3 DNA follows: TGTGCCATCAGTGGGGGGCTTGAGACAGATACGCAGTATTTT. It translates to CAISGGLETDTQYF.

Points on this clonotype: Germline and junction disagree at one end, which may indicate a read error. Written as DNA, the CDR3 is TGTGCCGTCAGCACTGGGGGTGATGGCTACACCTTC. Translation: CAVSTGGDGYTF. The chain carries TRBV10-3 and TRBJ1-2; D is perhaps TRBD1 (5 bases). In germline, CDR1 is ENHRY, CDR2 SYGVKD. This CDR3 region has 12 residues.

CDR3 protein: CASSEWVGQAKETQYF. CDR3 coding DNA: TGCGCCAGCAGTGAGTGGGTCGGGCAGGCCAAAGAGACCCAGTACTTC. The chain combines TRBV10-2 with TRBJ2-5; D remains ambiguous. This CDR3 spans 16 amino acids. V lost 1 base to trimming and J lost 3 bases, with 15 bases between them. CDR1 is WSHSY and CDR2 is SAAADI in the germline V gene.

This clonotype was recorded a few times. This chain connects TRBV24-1 to TRBJ2-2; TRBD1 agrees at 8 bases. CDR3 size: 16 residues. V lost 4 bases, J lost 1 base, and 4 bases stayed unmatched. Germline lookup yields CDR1 KGHDR and CDR2 SFDVKD. The CDR3 region is CATSDTGTGNTGELFF. The CDR3 DNA follows: TGTGCCACCAGTGACACCGGGACAGGGAACACCGGGGAGCTGTTTTTT.